Each of the 24 T cell receptor beta chains below was sequenced from the same sample in a study of radiation and T cells in renal cell carcinoma (TCRdb year 2020). Libraries came from the immunoSEQ multiplex PCR assay. Not all clones reach the TCRdb copy of this immuneACCESS table, which keeps in-frame sequences only. Checked studies attribute under half of the gap to unresolved V genes and leave the rest unexplained. This sample lists tens of thousands of clones; roughly 79% were detected once. Jointly, the top ten make up approximately 7% of the sample. The time point label of this sample denotes: blood 2 weeks post-SBRT. Per the publication, the treatment or condition label means: 15 Gy SBRT to primary tumor, nephrectomy 4 weeks later. The sample here was blood, taken from a patient whose treatment included radiotherapy and nephrectomy. The source of these receptors is a man in his fifties or sixties with renal cell carcinoma.

The genes are TRBV2 and TRBJ1-4; the match to TRBD1 covers 9 bases. V shed 6 bases and J 8 bases; nucleotides not matched to a gene: 19. The CDR3 consists of 18 residues. Germline V gene data show CDR1 as SNHLY and CDR2 as FYNNEI. CDR3 DNA sequence: TGTGCCAGCAGCCTGGGGTTCCCGGGACAGGGTATGGGGGAAAAACTGTTTTTT. Protein: CASSLGFPGQGMGEKLFF.

The V call is TRBV6-1, the J call TRBJ2-1; TRBD1 agrees at 7 bases. V lost 8 bases to trimming and J lost 8 bases; unmatched junction nucleotides: 15. CDR3 size: 15 residues. Germline CDR1 and CDR2: MNHNS and SASEGT. The CDR3 nucleotides are TGTGCCAGCCCGAGGAACAGGGGCGCCGGGGATGAGCAGTTCTTC. Translation gives CASPRNRGAGDEQFF.

The chain employs TRBV27 and TRBJ1-5; D uncertain. The CDR3 totals 13 residues. Looked up from germline, CDR1 is MNHEY and CDR2 is SMNVEV (reference sequence). Trimming cost V 3 bases and J 4 bases, with 7 bases left between them. The CDR3 bases are TGTGCCAGCAGTTTGCACTTTAATCAGCCCCAGCATTTT. Translating gives CASSLHFNQPQHF.

This clone was recorded once. The rearrangement joins TRBV21-1 to TRBJ2-6. TRBV21-1 is described as a pseudogene. The CDR3 loop spans 17 amino acids. The CDR3 region has the DNA TGTGCCAGCAGACTTCCTCTACAACAAAGTCGGGCCAACGTCCTGACTTTC. Its translation: CASRLPLQQSRANVLTF.

The chain employs TRBV19 and TRBJ1-1; the D is unclear. Trimming left V 6 bases short and J 11 bases short, with 16 bases between. The CDR3 spans 12 residues. Germline CDR1 and CDR2: LNHDA and SQIVND (reference sequence). CDR3 DNA sequence: TGTGCCAGTAGCCTAGAGGGCGGGGAGGCTTTCTTT. Translating gives CASSLEGGEAFF.

This chain uses TRBV7-9 with TRBJ2-3; D perhaps matches TRBD1 (6 bases). V lost 5 bases and J 3 bases, leaving 12 bases between the germline ends. From germline, CDR1 is SEHNR and CDR2 FQNEAQ (reference sequence). This CDR3 spans 14 amino acids. CDR3 loop: CASSVDQGTDTQYF. Here the CDR3 DNA reads TGTGCCAGCAGCGTGGATCAGGGGACAGATACGCAGTATTTT.

This chain connects TRBV7-2 to TRBJ1-3, with 10 bases identical to TRBD1. V dropped 1 base and J dropped 7; count of bases not matched to a gene: 7. The CDR3 has 16 residues. The germline gives CDR1 SGHTA, CDR2 FQGNSA. The CDR3 DNA sequence: TGTGCCAGCAGCTTAGGGGGGACAGGGGCATTTAACACCATATATTTT. It encodes CASSLGGTGAFNTIYF.

The chain uses TRBV29-1 and TRBJ2-6; TRBD1 matches at 12 bases. The CDR3 length is 16 residues. J lost 1 base, V lost 7 bases, and 5 bases had no gene match. The germline V gene encodes CDR1 SQVTM and CDR2 ANQGSEA. Here the CDR3 reads CSAAGQGASGANVLTF. The CDR3 DNA is TGCAGCGCTGCGGGACAGGGGGCATCTGGGGCCAACGTCCTGACTTTC.

V gene TRBV7-3 combines with J gene TRBJ1-3; D perhaps matches TRBD1 (5 bases). This CDR3 region has 15 residues. Between the trimmed V and J ends, which lost 5 bases and 0 bases, there was a span of 11 bases. CDR1 SGHTA and CDR2 FQGTGA come from the germline V gene. The DNA of the CDR3 is TGTGCCAGCAGCCGAGGGGCACACTCTGGAAACACCATATATTTT. It translates to CASSRGAHSGNTIYF.

The chain links TRBV30 to TRBJ1-6; D call uncertain. The CDR3 has 15 residues. Germline CDR1 GTSNPN, CDR2 SVGIG (reference sequence). The V gene lost 3 bases and the J gene lost 5 bases, with 14 bases spanning the gap. CDR3 residues: CAWSAKGGNNSPLHF. CDR3 sequence (DNA): TGTGCCTGGAGCGCGAAGGGCGGAAATAATTCACCCCTCCACTTT. The whole variable domain, remainder taken from reference TRBV30 and TRBJ1-6, is SQTIHQWPATLVQPVGSPLSLECTVEGTSNPNLYWYRQAAGRGLQLLFYSVGIGQISSEVPQNLSASRPQDRQFILSSKKLLLSDSGFYLCAWSAKGGNNSPLHFGNGTRLTVT.

V and J are TRBV5-1 and TRBJ1-1; D is possibly TRBD1 (6 bases). This CDR3 is built from 14 residues. Trimming removed 3 bases from V and 5 bases from J, with 14 bases in between. The germline V gene encodes CDR1 SGHRS and CDR2 YFSETQ. CDR3 nucleotides: TGCGCCAGCAGCTACCAAACAGGGAGTACTGAAGCTTTCTTT. Protein product: CASSYQTGSTEAFF. Filled out from reference TRBV5-1 and TRBJ1-1, the complete variable domain reads KAGVTQTPRYLIKTRGQQVTLSCSPISGHRSVSWYQQTPGQGLQFLFEYFSETQRNKGNFPGRFSGRQFSNSRSEMNVSTLELGDSALYLCASSYQTGSTEAFFGQGTRLTVV.

The rearrangement joins TRBV11-2 to TRBJ2-7; maybe TRBD1 (6 bases). The CDR3 runs 15 residues. Trimming left V 1 base short and J 3 bases short, with 13 bases between. CDR1 is SGHAT, CDR2 FQNNGV, per germline. The CDR3 nucleotides are TGTGCCAGCAGCTTAGTTGGGGGCCTACTCTACGAGCAGTACGTC. Protein: CASSLVGGLLYEQYV.

This clone was seen a single time. One end of the junction is discordant with germline, which a read error may explain. The chain recombines TRBV6-1 with TRBJ2-7, with 8 bases matching TRBD2. The germline V gene has CDR1 MNHNS and CDR2 SASEGT. CDR3 length: 15 amino acids. This CDR3 is CASSEAVAGGGEQYF. CDR3 bases: TGTGCCAGCAGCGAAGCGGTTGCGGGGGGAGGCGAGCAGTACTTC.

The V and J genes are TRBV7-9 and TRBJ2-3, with D uncertain. Trimming removed 3 bases from V and 1 base from J, with 8 bases in between. Germline V lookup: CDR1 SEHNR, CDR2 FQNEAQ (reference sequence). The CDR3 is 14 residues long. CDR3 sequence: CASSFPERTDTQYF. The CDR3, as DNA: TGTGCCAGCAGCTTCCCAGAGCGCACAGATACGCAGTATTTT.

In this sample, this clone turned up a few times. The chain links TRBV13 to TRBJ1-2; a weak D match, TRBD1 (6 bases). Germline V gene sequence: CDR1 PRHDT, CDR2 FYEKMQ (reference sequence). This CDR3 has 14 residues. The V gene lost 0 bases and the J gene lost 6 bases, with 11 bases spanning the gap. The CDR3 is CASSLGTGLNGYTF. CDR3 DNA: TGTGCCAGCAGCTTAGGGACAGGTCTCAATGGCTACACCTTC.

The gene calls are TRBV7-2 and TRBJ2-2; D ambiguous. V shed 2 bases and J shed 7 bases, with 11 bases lying between them. The CDR3 sequence is 14 residues long. Germline loops: CDR1 SGHTA, CDR2 FQGNSA. CDR3 amino acids: CASSLSPMGGELFF. As DNA, the CDR3 is TGTGCCAGCAGCTTAAGTCCCATGGGCGGGGAGCTGTTTTTT.

The CDR3 loop reads CASSLGGQQPQHF. DNA for the CDR3: TGTGCCAGCAGCTTGGGGGGACAGCAGCCCCAGCATTTT. This chain joins TRBV5-8 and TRBJ1-5; 7 bases agree with TRBD1. The CDR3 length is 13 residues. Germline V gene lookup returns CDR1 SGHTS and CDR2 YDEGEE. J gave up 7 bases and V 0 bases, and 1 base lay outside the gene matches.

V gene TRBV13 combines with J gene TRBJ2-1; TRBD2 aligns across 8 bases. Germline lookup yields CDR1 PRHDT and CDR2 FYEKMQ (reference sequence). The CDR3 spans 14 residues. With 4 bases clipped from V and 13 bases from J, the junction kept 12 bases outside the gene matches. CDR3 sequence (DNA): TGTGCCAGCAGCTCCGTGGCGGGGGGACCACCCCAGTTCTTC. This gives the protein CASSSVAGGPPQFF.

J is TRBJ1-1 and V is TRBV10-3, with a possible D match to TRBD1 (5 bases). The V and J ends lost 6 bases and 4 bases respectively, with 9 bases between them. Per germline, CDR1 ENHRY and CDR2 SYGVKD. The CDR3 is made up of 12 amino acids. CDR3 DNA: TGTGCCATCAGCCCGGGGACCACTGAAGCTTTCTTT. It codes for CAISPGTTEAFF.

This rearrangement joins TRBV9 to TRBJ2-3; D is unresolved. This CDR3 is built from 11 residues. The V and J ends lost 3 bases and 2 bases respectively, with 1 base between them. CDR1 and CDR2 from the germline V gene are SGDLS and YYNGEE. The CDR3 sequence: CASSATDTQYF. The CDR3, as DNA: TGTGCCAGCAGCGCCACAGATACGCAGTATTTT. Filled out from reference TRBV9 and TRBJ2-3, the complete variable domain reads DSGVTQTPKHLITATGQRVTLRCSPRSGDLSVYWYQQSLDQGLQFLIQYYNGEERAKGNILERFSAQQFPDLHSELNLSSLELGDSALYFCASSATDTQYFGPGTRLTVL.

The chain recombines TRBV4-2 with TRBJ1-5; 7 bases fit TRBD1. The CDR3 is 19 residues long. Germline V gives CDR1 LGHNA, CDR2 YNFKEQ. V shed 1 base, J shed 5 bases, and the junction held 17 bases outside the gene matches. The DNA for the CDR3 is TGTGCCAGCAGCCAAGGCCGGGGCCTGACAGGGCAGGAGGATCAGCCCCAGCATTTT. It yields the protein CASSQGRGLTGQEDQPQHF.

V is TRBV9 and J is TRBJ2-3; TRBD2 matches at 7 bases. Germline CDR1 is SGDLS and CDR2 is YYNGEE. CDR3 length equals 15 residues. Unmatched junction bases numbered 5, after V lost 3 bases and J lost 1 base. CDR3 protein: CASSAGGRGTDTQYF. The CDR3 DNA reads TGTGCCAGCAGCGCCGGGGGGAGGGGCACAGATACGCAGTATTTT.

This chain joins TRBV27 and TRBJ2-2; tentatively, D is TRBD2 (5 bases). The germline V gene encodes CDR1 MNHEY and CDR2 SMNVEV (reference sequence). V was pared by 10 bases and J by 5 bases, with 14 bases between. The length of the CDR3 is 13 residues. The CDR3 protein is CAIMTGFTGELFF. CDR3 sequence (DNA): TGTGCCATCATGACGGGATTTACCGGGGAGCTGTTTTTT.

The chain employs TRBV29-1 and TRBJ1-5; D is perhaps TRBD1 (5 bases). Germline V gene sequence: CDR1 SQVTM, CDR2 ANQGSEA. Trimming cost V 7 bases and J 4 bases, with 11 bases left between them. This CDR3 has 12 residues. As DNA, the CDR3 is TGCAGCGCGAGGGACGGTAATCAGCCCCAGCATTTT. Its protein product is CSARDGNQPQHF.